This T cell receptor (beta chain) stems from a study of CD8 T cells in Susac syndrome. TEMRA cells were FACS-enriched, with CD8+ and CD4+ T cells isolated negatively. Trimming took off 3 bases at V and 2 bases at J, with 9 bases between the two ends. The CDR3 loop spans 14 amino acids. Germline V gene data show CDR1 as SGHAT and CDR2 as FQDESV (reference sequence). RNA, at about 0.45 to 1 ug, was reverse transcribed with random hexamers. TCR beta CDR3 was amplified by immunoSEQ covering 54 Vbeta and 13 Jbeta. From the immunoSEQ multiplex PCR reads, TCRdb called clonotypes with MiXCR, one entry per CDR3 protein. This table has over 150,000 distinct CDR3 sequences, approximately 93% appearing once.

The sequence came from a human donor with multiple sclerosis. The sequenced material came from CD4+ T cells from PBMCs. The rearrangement uses TRBV11-1 and TRBJ2-3, with D perhaps matching TRBD1 or TRBD2 (5 bases each). CDR3 sequence reads: CASSLGRHTDTQYF. As DNA, the CDR3 is TGTGCCAGCAGCTTGGGACGTCACACAGATACGCAGTATTTT.